This TCR beta chain originates from a study of identical twins. This clonotype came up many times. From germline, CDR1 is MNHNY and CDR2 SVGAGI (reference sequence). The CDR3 is made up of 12 amino acids. Trimming removed 6 bases at V and 1 base at J, with 7 bases between. TCRdb reprocessed the 5' RACE reads with MiXCR, giving one entry per CDR3 protein. The sample holds about 240,000 distinct CDR3 sequences, roughly 13% seen once. These records were also assigned to another study, of yellow fever vaccine responses in identical twins.

The receptor comes from a woman under 30 in good health. The chain couples TRBV6-6 to TRBJ2-7; D is unresolved. The sequenced sample was memory (CD45RO+) T cells sorted from blood. The CDR3 coding sequence is TGTGCCAGCAGCCCCGGATCCTACGAGCAGTACTTC. This translates into CASSPGSYEQYF.